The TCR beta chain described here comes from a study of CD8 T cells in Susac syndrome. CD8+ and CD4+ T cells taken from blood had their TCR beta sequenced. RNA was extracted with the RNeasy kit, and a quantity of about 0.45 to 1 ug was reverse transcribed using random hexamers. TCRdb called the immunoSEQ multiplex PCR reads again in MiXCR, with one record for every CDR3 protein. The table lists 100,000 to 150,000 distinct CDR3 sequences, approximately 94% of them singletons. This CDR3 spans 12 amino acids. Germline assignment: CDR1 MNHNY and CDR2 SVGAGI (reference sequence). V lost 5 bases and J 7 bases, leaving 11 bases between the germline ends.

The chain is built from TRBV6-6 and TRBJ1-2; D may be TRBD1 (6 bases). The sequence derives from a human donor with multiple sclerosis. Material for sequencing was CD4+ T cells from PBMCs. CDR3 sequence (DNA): TGTGCCAGCAGTCCCCGGGGGCCTGGCTACACCTTC. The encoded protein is CASSPRGPGYTF.